The clone carrying this T cell receptor (beta chain) was seen many times. Its antigen is not identified. The sample is drawn from a study of CD8 T cells in ankylosing spondylitis. Study-wide points: With a CD8+ phenotype, disease-linked clones were relatively rare in peripheral blood. Disease-associated clones were reportedly significantly overrepresented in matched ankylosing spondylitis synovial fluid. The study identified a TCR beta motif of roughly eight highly homologous variants that appeared characteristic of ankylosing spondylitis blood.

TCRdb itself ran the 5' RACE reads through MiXCR, one entry per CDR3 protein. The sample yields 40,000 to 55,000 distinct CDR3 sequences, 6.5% to 9% seen once. This CDR3 is built from 14 residues. V shed 2 bases and J shed 3 bases, with 13 bases lying between them. The germline CDR1 and CDR2 sequences are DFQATT and SNEGSKA (reference sequence). This sequence joins TRBV20-1 and TRBJ1-1; a possible D gene is TRBD1 (6 bases). This clonotype originated in a female donor with ankylosing spondylitis or in good health (not recorded which). Sequencing was done on a sample of blood, either unsorted or a sorted T cell fraction (not recorded which). The DNA of the CDR3 is TGCAGTGCTAGAAGGCCTACAGGGCACACTGAAGCTTTCTTT. It is translated as CSARRPTGHTEAFF.